The 26 T cell receptor beta chains in this list originate from one sample, sequenced in a study of long-term antiretroviral therapy in people with HIV (dated by TCRdb to the early 2020s). The immunoSEQ hsTCRB v3.0 assay was used at survey level resolution to sequence the TRB variable region. This immuneACCESS table, as held by TCRdb, lists in-frame sequences with V and J called but not all clones. Of the missing ones, under half trace to an unresolved V gene in checked studies; the others have no known cause. This sample has about 30,000 clones in its table, and around nine tenths of those were observed once. The top ten clonotypes cover about 4% of the sample. The material was unsorted PBMCs, obtained 0.5 years after starting antiretroviral therapy. The receptors come from a young woman with HIV.

The rearrangement uses TRBV5-1 and TRBJ2-5; D not resolved. The CDR3 length is 16 residues. With 4 bases removed from V and 1 base from J, the gap between germline ends came to 17 bases. Germline assignment: CDR1 SGHRS and CDR2 YFSETQ. The CDR3 loop reads CASSQGPTGSQETQYF. The DNA for the CDR3 is TGCGCCAGCAGCCAAGGACCCACGGGTAGCCAAGAGACCCAGTACTTC.

The genes are TRBV7-2 and TRBJ2-2; 7 nucleotides agree with TRBD2. J gave up 7 bases and V 7 bases, and 12 bases lay outside the gene matches. The CDR3 extends over 15 amino acids. Germline V gene data show CDR1 as SGHTA and CDR2 as FQGNSA. The CDR3 reads CASTLRTSSIGELFF. The CDR3 DNA reads as TGTGCCAGCACCCTAAGGACTAGTTCGATCGGGGAGCTGTTTTTT.

The J gene is TRBJ1-5, the V gene TRBV4-1, with D uncertain. V was pared by 2 bases and J by 7 bases, with 18 bases between. This CDR3 contains 16 residues. From germline, CDR1 is MGHRA and CDR2 YSYEKL. The CDR3 sequence: CASSQQTDSRVQPQHF. CDR3 bases: TGCGCCAGCAGCCAACAAACAGATTCGCGGGTCCAGCCCCAGCATTTT.

The chain has TRBV28 and TRBJ1-1, with D uncertain. Trimming removed 6 bases at V and 9 bases at J, with 17 bases between. This CDR3 comprises 13 residues. Germline CDR1 reads MDHEN; CDR2 reads SYDVKM. The CDR3 DNA reads TGTGCCAGCAGAGTTGGACCTATCCTGAAAGCTTTCTTT. Its protein product is CASRVGPILKAFF.

This chain joins TRBV27 and TRBJ1-1, with D perhaps TRBD1 (6 bases). CDR1 is MNHEY and CDR2 is SMNVEV in the germline V gene (reference sequence). The CDR3 covers 14 residues. V gave up 6 bases and J gave up 0 bases, with 11 bases separating them. The CDR3 region has the DNA TGTGCCAGCAGCTGGACAGCCATGAACACTGAAGCTTTCTTT. It codes for CASSWTAMNTEAFF.

The chain's CDR3 is CASSQRQGDVNQPQHF. The CDR3 region has the DNA TGTGCCAGCTCACAACGACAGGGGGATGTCAATCAGCCCCAGCATTTT. The chain couples TRBV18 to TRBJ1-5; TRBD1 matches at 9 bases. This CDR3 is 16 amino acids long. Looked up from germline, CDR1 is KGHSH and CDR2 is LQKENI. With V trimmed by 4 bases and J by 3 bases, 7 bases remained unmatched.

The chain employs TRBV7-9 and TRBJ2-7; tentative D call: TRBD1 (5 bases). V was pared by 1 base and J by 2 bases, with 15 bases between. Germline V CDR1 and CDR2: SEHNR, FQNEAQ (reference sequence). The CDR3 covers 16 residues. CDR3 sequence (DNA): TGTGCCAGCAGCTTAGGAAGCAGGGTAGAAGCCTACGAGCAGTACTTC. This gives the protein CASSLGSRVEAYEQYF.

The chain carries TRBV19 and TRBJ2-7; 7 bases map to TRBD1. CDR1 is LNHDA and CDR2 is SQIVND in the germline V gene (reference sequence). The CDR3 totals 15 residues. V was pared by 4 bases and J by 2 bases, with 8 bases of the junction left unmatched. The CDR3 nucleotides are TGTGCCAGTAGTACGACTTGGGACAGCACCTACGAGCAGTACTTC. This sequence encodes CASSTTWDSTYEQYF. The full variable domain, completed using reference TRBV19 and TRBJ2-7, is DGGITQSPKYLFRKEGQNVTLSCEQNLNHDAMYWYRQDPGQGLRLIYYSQIVNDFQKGDIAEGYSVSREKKESFPLTVTSAQKNPTAFYLCASSTTWDSTYEQYFGPGTRLTVT.

V usage is TRBV7-6 and J usage is TRBJ2-1; 9 bases are shared with TRBD2. Per germline, CDR1 SGHVS and CDR2 FNYEAQ. After removal of 0 bases from V and 12 bases from J, the junction contained 3 bases not matched to a gene. CDR3 size: 13 residues. CDR3 DNA sequence: TGTGCCAGCAGCTTAGCGGAGACTAGCGGGCAGTTCTTC. Protein sequence: CASSLAETSGQFF.

The chain has TRBV19 and TRBJ2-7, with D maybe TRBD1 (5 bases). The V gene lost 5 bases and the J gene lost 6 bases, with 20 bases spanning the gap. Per germline, CDR1 LNHDA and CDR2 SQIVND (reference sequence). The CDR3 runs to 15 residues. The CDR3 region has the DNA TGTGCCAGTAGTCCCCGGGTCCGGTTGGGGCGCGAGCAGTACTTC. Encoded protein: CASSPRVRLGREQYF.

This clone was counted once. The chain is built from TRBV19 and TRBJ2-2; D unresolved. The V end lost 10 bases, the J end lost 1 base, and 13 bases lay between the germline ends. Germline-derived CDR1 and CDR2 are LNHDA and SQIVND (reference sequence). This CDR3 is 14 amino acids long. Here the CDR3 reads CATFSPRNTGELFF. The CDR3 bases are TGTGCCACCTTTAGCCCCCGGAACACCGGGGAGCTGTTTTTT.

The chain carries TRBV19 and TRBJ2-3, with a possible D match to TRBD1 (5 bases). In germline, CDR1 is LNHDA, CDR2 SQIVND (reference sequence). The CDR3 loop spans 14 amino acids. V was clipped by 8 bases and J by 0 bases, with 12 bases between them. As DNA, the CDR3 is TGTGCCAGTTTGGACCAGGGTAGCACAGATACGCAGTATTTT. Protein: CASLDQGSTDTQYF.

This chain connects TRBV4-3 to TRBJ2-7, with 9 bases that match TRBD1. The CDR3 totals 16 residues. Looked up from germline, CDR1 is LGHNA and CDR2 is YSLEER. Trimming removed 4 bases from V and 4 bases from J; junction bases left unmatched: 11. CDR3: CASSPDQGQGSYEQYF. The DNA for the CDR3 is TGCGCCAGCAGCCCGGACCAGGGACAGGGTTCTTACGAGCAGTACTTC.

V usage is TRBV27 and J usage is TRBJ2-7; a possible D gene is TRBD2 (5 bases). Germline assignment: CDR1 MNHEY and CDR2 SMNVEV (reference sequence). Trimming pared 3 bases from V and 3 bases from J, leaving 12 bases between. CDR3 length: 14 amino acids. CDR3 residues: CASSFSGSLYEQYF. In nucleotides, the CDR3 is TGTGCCAGCAGTTTTTCGGGGTCCCTCTACGAGCAGTACTTC.

This chain joins TRBV10-3 and TRBJ2-2, with 7 bases aligning to TRBD2. Germline V gives CDR1 ENHRY, CDR2 SYGVKD. V lost 0 bases to trimming and J lost 5 bases; unmatched junction nucleotides: 0. This CDR3 comprises 14 residues. Here the CDR3 reads CAISESGGTGELFF. In nucleotides, the CDR3 is TGTGCCATCAGTGAGTCGGGGGGGACCGGGGAGCTGTTTTTT.

This rearrangement joins TRBV4-3 to TRBJ2-7; the D gene is possibly TRBD1 (6 bases). Trimming took off 1 base at V and 2 bases at J, with 9 bases between the two ends. Germline lookup yields CDR1 LGHNA and CDR2 YSLEER. CDR3 length: 14 amino acids. The CDR3 coding sequence is TGCGCCAGCAGCCAAGCAGGGGTAGCCTACGAGCAGTACTTC. It specifies CASSQAGVAYEQYF.

V and J are TRBV15 and TRBJ1-1, with D unclear. Between the trimmed V and J ends, which lost 0 bases and 3 bases, there was a span of 8 bases. Germline assignment: CDR1 LNHNV and CDR2 YYDKDF (reference sequence). There are 14 residues in the CDR3. Here the CDR3 DNA reads TGTGCCACCAGCAGAGATTACGTAGACACTGAAGCTTTCTTT. Protein: CATSRDYVDTEAFF.

The chain couples TRBV5-1 to TRBJ1-4; a possible D gene is TRBD1 (6 bases). V was pared by 2 bases and J by 5 bases, with 16 bases between. The germline gives CDR1 SGHRS, CDR2 YFSETQ. The CDR3 has 16 residues. This CDR3 reads CASSLQIRGENEKLFF. The CDR3 bases are TGCGCCAGCAGCTTACAGATTAGGGGGGAAAATGAAAAACTGTTTTTT.

The chain employs TRBV4-2 and TRBJ2-7; D call uncertain. V shed 5 bases and J shed 2 bases, with 7 bases lying between them. The CDR3 is 12 residues long. The germline V gene has CDR1 LGHNA and CDR2 YNFKEQ. CDR3 in amino acids: CASSGETYEQYF. DNA of the CDR3: TGTGCCAGCAGCGGAGAGACCTACGAGCAGTACTTC.

This chain joins TRBV4-3 and TRBJ2-7, with TRBD2 identical over 8 bases. The CDR3 covers 18 residues. CDR1 is LGHNA and CDR2 is YSLEER in the germline V gene. V was clipped by 0 bases and J by 0 bases; unmatched bases: 10. CDR3 sequence: CASSQDFFGSGTSYEQYF. Here the CDR3 DNA reads TGCGCCAGCAGCCAAGATTTTTTTGGTAGCGGGACCTCCTACGAGCAGTACTTC.

This chain uses TRBV27 with TRBJ1-1; D ambiguous. V was cut by 5 bases and J by 4 bases, with 11 bases left in between. Germline V lookup: CDR1 MNHEY, CDR2 SMNVEV (reference sequence). The CDR3 covers 13 residues. CDR3 sequence reads: CASSLSSVTEAFF. CDR3 bases: TGTGCCAGCAGTCTCTCCTCAGTCACTGAAGCTTTCTTT.

The chain carries TRBV7-2 and TRBJ2-4, with 11 nucleotides matching TRBD2. The V gene's germline CDR1 is SGHTA and CDR2 FQGNSA. This CDR3 comprises 14 residues. V was clipped by 5 bases and J by 15 bases; unmatched bases: 12. CDR3 sequence: CASSARLAGSFPYF. The CDR3 coding sequence is TGTGCCAGCAGCGCACGACTAGCGGGGTCATTCCCGTACTTC. Variable domain in full (rest from reference TRBV7-2 and TRBJ2-4): GAGVSQSPSNKVTEKGKDVELRCDPISGHTALYWYRQSLGQGLEFLIYFQGNSAPDKSGLPSDRFSAERTGGSVSTLTIQRTQQEDSAVYLCASSARLAGSFPYFGAGTRLSVL.

The V and J genes are TRBV19 and TRBJ2-7, with D tentatively TRBD1 (6 bases). Between the trimmed V and J ends, which lost 4 bases and 1 base, there was a span of 17 bases. The germline gives CDR1 LNHDA, CDR2 SQIVND (reference sequence). The CDR3 has 16 residues. CDR3 nucleotides: TGTGCCAGTAGTAAGAGTTCGTCAGGGGAATCCTACGAGCAGTACTTC. Protein: CASSKSSSGESYEQYF. The whole variable domain, filled in from reference TRBV19 and TRBJ2-7, reads DGGITQSPKYLFRKEGQNVTLSCEQNLNHDAMYWYRQDPGQGLRLIYYSQIVNDFQKGDIAEGYSVSREKKESFPLTVTSAQKNPTAFYLCASSKSSSGESYEQYFGPGTRLTVT.

This CDR3 is CASSEDSTDTQYF. The CDR3 DNA is TGCGCCAGCAGTGAGGACAGCACAGATACGCAGTATTTT. The J gene is TRBJ2-3, the V gene TRBV5-1; no clear D gene. CDR3 length: 13 residues. V was cut by 5 bases and J by 0 bases, with 7 bases left in between. Germline V gene data show CDR1 as SGHRS and CDR2 as YFSETQ.

J is TRBJ2-7 and V is TRBV5-1; 7 nucleotides match TRBD1. Losses at the gene ends were 4 bases for V and 2 bases for J; bases not matched to a gene: 30. This CDR3 has 22 residues. Germline loops: CDR1 SGHRS, CDR2 YFSETQ. The CDR3 region is CASSPDPAVTLWGQRAAYEQYF. The CDR3 nucleotides read TGCGCCAGCAGCCCGGACCCGGCTGTAACATTGTGGGGACAGAGGGCCGCCTACGAGCAGTACTTC. Full variable domain (outside the CDR3, taken from reference TRBV5-1 and TRBJ2-7): KAGVTQTPRYLIKTRGQQVTLSCSPISGHRSVSWYQQTPGQGLQFLFEYFSETQRNKGNFPGRFSGRQFSNSRSEMNVSTLELGDSALYLCASSPDPAVTLWGQRAAYEQYFGPGTRLTVT.

The chain carries TRBV7-9 and TRBJ2-3; D not resolved. The CDR3 spans 14 residues. Trimming pared 3 bases from V and 2 bases from J, leaving 9 bases between. Germline values: CDR1 SEHNR, CDR2 FQNEAQ (reference sequence). Here the CDR3 DNA reads TGTGCCAGCAGCTTTTCCAGGTACACAGATACGCAGTATTTT. Protein product: CASSFSRYTDTQYF.